This T cell receptor (beta chain) originates from a study of blood T cell repertoires in COVID-19. This CDR3 region has 16 residues. V was clipped by 3 bases and J by 5 bases, with 18 bases between them. Germline V CDR1 and CDR2: SGHRS, YFSETQ. Libraries were prepared by immunoSEQ multiplex PCR; TCRdb keeps only in-frame clonotypes and omits some of them. The sample comprises 400,000 or so clones, more than 75% of which are singletons, and approximately 1.9% rests with the top ten. This clone has a single count. The source is a man aged 40-50 years in a cohort exposed to, infected with or recovered from COVID-19 (not recorded which). The chain joins TRBV5-1 to TRBJ2-1; perhaps TRBD1 as D (6 bases). Sequencing was done on a sample of PBMCs or T cells enriched from blood (not recorded which). In nucleotides, the CDR3 is TGCGCCAGCAGCTCCCGGCCTGAGGGGACAAACAATGAGCAGTTCTTC. Translated, it gives CASSSRPEGTNNEQFF.